The source of this T cell receptor (beta chain) is a study of blood T cells in healthy people across ages. The study, taken as a whole, reports: A roughly linear fall in TCR beta diversity per million T cells was seen with increasing age.

The individuals who served as donors were healthy Caucasians living in Russia, aged roughly 6 to 100. The V gene lost 4 bases and the J gene lost 2 bases, with 10 bases spanning the gap. This CDR3 contains 14 residues. CDR1 is LGHNA and CDR2 is YSLEER in the germline V gene. A second PCR of about 6 to 12 cycles used a sample-barcoded 5' primer and a J-beta primer mix. Every molecule of cDNA carried a tag from a template-switch adaptor with 12 random nucleotides. Every sample gave at least 2.5 million paired-end reads containing CDR3. Each CDR3 protein is one row after TCRdb ran MiXCR on the 5' RACE reads. The table includes some 860,000 distinct CDR3 sequences, about 56% detected once. This clonotype was detected only a few times. Its target is unknown.

The sequenced sample was blood. The V gene is TRBV4-3, the J gene TRBJ2-3; D ambiguous. This receptor was identified in a man aged 40-49 years in good health. In DNA, the CDR3 is TGCGCCAGCAGCCCTAACACTATCACAGATACGCAGTATTTT. Its translation: CASSPNTITDTQYF.